This is a list of T cell receptor beta chains from one sample in a study of cytomegalovirus exposure and HLA in healthy donors. Profiled with immunoSEQ multiplex PCR; TCRdb holds only in-frame clones, not every one. The table for this sample gives around 33,000 clones. The material sequenced was PBMCs. The receptors derive from a man aged 35-49 years in good health and CMV-seronegative. CDR3s leave out the opening cysteine and the closing phenylalanine or tryptophan. Fields, in order: J gene, V gene, CDR3 protein.

j_gene: TRBJ2-3
v_gene: TRBV12-5
CDR3aa: ASGPARGYTDTQY

j_gene: TRBJ2-2
v_gene: TRBV7-3
CDR3aa: ASSSFSPAGELF

j_gene: TRBJ1-5
v_gene: TRBV5-1
CDR3aa: ASSFAENQPQH

j_gene: TRBJ2-7
v_gene: TRBV11-2
CDR3aa: ASSLAQGPYEQY

j_gene: TRBJ1-1
v_gene: TRBV18
CDR3aa: ASSLTEGLANTEAF

j_gene: TRBJ1-2
v_gene: TRBV4-3
CDR3aa: ASSQDQVPEKTYGYT

j_gene: TRBJ1-1
v_gene: TRBV6-5
CDR3aa: ASRIQATGGEAF

j_gene: TRBJ1-2
v_gene: TRBV29-1
CDR3aa: SVYRQGTNYGYT

j_gene: TRBJ2-7
v_gene: TRBV7-9
CDR3aa: ASSADRSGYEQY

j_gene: TRBJ2-1
v_gene: TRBV20-1
CDR3aa: SARTSNEQF

j_gene: TRBJ1-1
v_gene: TRBV28
CDR3aa: ASSPPGGGTEAF

j_gene: TRBJ2-3
v_gene: TRBV30
CDR3aa: AWSVLAGGGVDTQY

j_gene: TRBJ1-5
v_gene: TRBV6-7
CDR3aa: ASSYLERVGNSNQPQH

j_gene: TRBJ2-1
v_gene: TRBV10-3
CDR3aa: AISALAGGDNEQF

j_gene: TRBJ1-5
v_gene: TRBV19
CDR3aa: ASSSAGGINQPQH

j_gene: TRBJ2-2
v_gene: TRBV5-1
CDR3aa: ASSQGLVNTGELF

j_gene: TRBJ1-1
v_gene: TRBV30
CDR3aa: AWSAQPGPPNTEAF

j_gene: TRBJ1-4
v_gene: TRBV7-7
CDR3aa: ASSQGQGNEKLF

j_gene: TRBJ1-1
v_gene: TRBV11-3
CDR3aa: ASSFAGAKAF

j_gene: TRBJ2-7
v_gene: TRBV6-6
CDR3aa: ASSYGLAGVYEQY

j_gene: TRBJ2-1
v_gene: TRBV5-1
CDR3aa: ASSLSPHEQF

j_gene: TRBJ2-7
v_gene: TRBV25-1
CDR3aa: ASSGLSSYEQY

j_gene: TRBJ1-1
v_gene: TRBV7-9
CDR3aa: ASSTRTGATEAF

j_gene: TRBJ1-1
v_gene: TRBV7-9
CDR3aa: ASSEGQGAWTEAF

j_gene: TRBJ1-4
v_gene: TRBV6-6
CDR3aa: ASSYGTGAGKLF

j_gene: TRBJ2-7
v_gene: TRBV13
CDR3aa: ASSLDRGYEQY

j_gene: TRBJ1-1
v_gene: TRBV2
CDR3aa: ASRPDSANTEAF

j_gene: TRBJ2-5
v_gene: TRBV11-3
CDR3aa: ASSSFSGSRQTQY

j_gene: TRBJ2-5
v_gene: TRBV5-1
CDR3aa: ASSFGTVSETQY

j_gene: TRBJ1-2
v_gene: TRBV4-3
CDR3aa: ASSQDVGQGYKSGYT

j_gene: TRBJ2-7
v_gene: TRBV6-5
CDR3aa: ASSYMLAGANEQY

j_gene: TRBJ2-7
v_gene: TRBV4-2
CDR3aa: ASTPGAGGPYEQY

j_gene: TRBJ1-1
v_gene: TRBV9
CDR3aa: ASTLIGGAGVNTEAF

j_gene: TRBJ2-7
v_gene: TRBV18
CDR3aa: ASSLDRDNSYEQY

j_gene: TRBJ1-5
v_gene: TRBV28
CDR3aa: ASSPMGQGINQPQH

j_gene: TRBJ2-5
v_gene: TRBV18
CDR3aa: ASSIAGGPIETQY

j_gene: TRBJ2-2
v_gene: TRBV29-1
CDR3aa: SVADSFPVGELF

j_gene: TRBJ1-1
v_gene: TRBV19
CDR3aa: ASKGQSGSTEAF

j_gene: TRBJ2-6
v_gene: TRBV6-5
CDR3aa: ASNGKGAGANVLT

j_gene: TRBJ1-4
v_gene: TRBV7-2
CDR3aa: ASSLRQEDEKLF

j_gene: TRBJ2-1
v_gene: TRBV6-1
CDR3aa: ASSEMLAYYNEQF

j_gene: TRBJ1-5
v_gene: TRBV28
CDR3aa: ASSFRVAWGQGWGMSNQPQH

j_gene: TRBJ2-2
v_gene: TRBV7-9
CDR3aa: ASRFQGNPGELF

j_gene: TRBJ2-7
v_gene: TRBV29-1
CDR3aa: SVDLRGQGASYEQY